What follows are 13 T cell receptor beta chains derived from one specimen sequenced in a study of OX40 agonist ivuxolimab in advanced cancers. Repertoires were generated with immunoSEQ multiplex PCR, while TCRdb's copy carries only in-frame clones and drops some. This repertoire shows around 62,000 clones, about 90% found once; its top ten account for about 0.3%. The source material was CD4+ or CD8+ T cells sorted from blood, sampled in a trial of the OX40 agonist ivuxolimab. The receptors shown here come from an adult with an advanced solid tumor such as melanoma, head and neck, liver or kidney cancer.

The chain has TRBV6-1 and TRBJ2-1; the match to TRBD2 covers 9 bases. Germline V gene lookup returns CDR1 MNHNS and CDR2 SASEGT. CDR3 length equals 15 residues. The V and J ends lost 11 bases and 7 bases, in that order; junction bases with no gene match: 15. This chain's CDR3 is CAVGPLSGGWNEQFF. In nucleotides, the CDR3 is TGTGCCGTGGGTCCCCTTAGCGGGGGCTGGAATGAGCAGTTCTTC.

The rearrangement uses TRBV6-1 and TRBJ1-2; TRBD1 is a possible D gene (5 bases). The CDR3 covers 14 residues. V lost 1 base and J lost 5, with 11 bases in between. Germline-derived CDR1 and CDR2 are MNHNS and SASEGT. CDR3 sequence: CASSEGPGRYGYTF. For the CDR3, the DNA is TGTGCCAGCAGTGAAGGTCCAGGGAGGTATGGCTACACCTTC.

The rearrangement uses TRBV15 and TRBJ2-4; 11 nucleotides align to TRBD2. Germline CDR1 and CDR2: LNHNV and YYDKDF (reference sequence). V lost 1 base and J lost 7; bases outside the gene matches: 12. This CDR3 region has 18 residues. CDR3 sequence: CATSRVASGRTFTNIQYF. The CDR3 nucleotides read TGTGCCACCAGCAGAGTGGCTAGCGGGAGGACATTCACCAACATTCAGTACTTC.

The chain is built from TRBV19 and TRBJ2-7; TRBD2 agrees at 9 bases. CDR1 and CDR2 (germline): LNHDA, SQIVND (reference sequence). Trimming took 6 bases from V and 3 from J; bases not matched to a gene: 12. This CDR3 has 16 residues. The CDR3 sequence: CASSPGRTSANYEQYF. The CDR3 DNA follows: TGTGCCAGTAGCCCCGGGAGGACTAGCGCGAACTACGAGCAGTACTTC.

The chain employs TRBV9 and TRBJ1-2; 8 bases are a match to TRBD1. The CDR3 spans 12 residues. V lost 7 bases, J lost 4 bases, and 3 bases stayed unmatched. CDR1 and CDR2 from the germline V gene are SGDLS and YYNGEE. The CDR3, as DNA: TGTGCCAGCGCAGGGGGCGGCTATGGCTACACCTTC. Amino acid sequence: CASAGGGYGYTF.

The chain couples TRBV30 to TRBJ2-7, with D perhaps TRBD1 (6 bases). Germline CDR1 is GTSNPN and CDR2 is SVGIG (reference sequence). Trimming removed 3 bases at V and 5 bases at J, with 11 bases between. The CDR3 runs to 12 residues. The CDR3 DNA is TGTGCCTGGAGGACAGGTGGCCACGAGCAGTACTTC. Its translation is CAWRTGGHEQYF.

The rearrangement links TRBV10-1 to TRBJ2-2; 7 positions match TRBD1. Germline loops: CDR1 WNHNN, CDR2 SYGVQD (reference sequence). The J segment lost 7 bases and the V segment lost 4 bases, leaving 12 bases of the junction unmatched. The CDR3 runs 16 residues. The CDR3 DNA reads as TGCGCCAGCAGTGGACAACAGGGGCATCTCGGCGGGGAGCTGTTTTTT. The encoded protein is CASSGQQGHLGGELFF.

The chain joins TRBV30 to TRBJ2-1, with D possibly being TRBD2 (5 bases). V was shortened by 3 bases and J by 0 bases, with 15 bases between the two germline ends. There are 16 residues in the CDR3. Germline V gene sequence: CDR1 GTSNPN, CDR2 SVGIG (reference sequence). DNA of the CDR3: TGTGCCTGGAGGCGGGCGGGCTTCAGCTCCTACAATGAGCAGTTCTTC. This codes for CAWRRAGFSSYNEQFF.

The rearrangement uses TRBV28 and TRBJ1-3; TRBD1 might be the D (6 bases). Germline loops: CDR1 MDHEN, CDR2 SYDVKM. V was pared by 6 bases and J by 4 bases, with 22 bases between. CDR3 length equals 17 residues. The CDR3 sequence is CASREPQRRGAGNTIYF. CDR3 bases: TGTGCCAGCAGGGAGCCCCAACGCAGGGGCGCCGGAAACACCATATATTTT.

The chain joins TRBV25-1 to TRBJ1-2, with 7 bases lining up with TRBD1. Germline V CDR1 and CDR2: MGHDK, SYGVNS. The CDR3 length is 14 residues. V shed 6 bases and J 8 bases; nucleotides not matched to a gene: 12. The chain's CDR3 is CASSEGGQIGGYTF. The CDR3 DNA reads as TGTGCCAGCAGCGAAGGGGGACAGATCGGCGGCTACACCTTC.

This clone showed up just once. This rearrangement joins TRBV18 to TRBJ1-1; no clear D gene. The germline V gene encodes CDR1 KGHSH and CDR2 LQKENI. The length of the CDR3 is 14 residues. V lost 4 bases, J lost 4 bases, and 13 bases lay in between. The CDR3 loop reads CASSLSPSTTEAFF. CDR3 DNA: TGTGCCAGCTCACTCTCCCCTAGCACCACTGAAGCTTTCTTT.

The chain combines TRBV11-2 with TRBJ1-2; D gene unclear. Trimming shortened V by 5 bases and J by 2 bases, and 9 bases separated the two germline ends. The CDR3 contains 13 residues. The germline CDR1 and CDR2 sequences are SGHAT and FQNNGV. Here the CDR3 reads CASSRDGNYGYTF. As DNA, the CDR3 is TGTGCCAGCAGCAGAGACGGGAACTATGGCTACACCTTC.

The rearrangement links TRBV2 to TRBJ1-5; D not resolved. The germline gives CDR1 SNHLY, CDR2 FYNNEI. The CDR3 sequence is 15 residues long. Trimming took off 0 bases at V and 4 bases at J, with 10 bases between the two ends. CDR3 bases: TGTGCCAGCAGTGAAGCCGCGGGTCAAAATCAGCCCCAGCATTTT. Translated: CASSEAAGQNQPQHF.